A selection of T cell receptor beta chains follows, all from one sample in a study of T cell changes during pregnancy in multiple sclerosis. Here immunoSEQ multiplex PCR was the method, and the copy in TCRdb shows in-frame clones only, minus some. The sample holds some 81,000 clones; around 89% are singletons and the top ten take over 1.5%. This sample comprised peripheral blood, obtained before pregnancy. The receptors come from a female donor with multiple sclerosis, enrolled in a pregnancy study. Both conserved end residues are part of each CDR3. D genes are given only for firm matches. For some rows the clone size is stated as once, few or many, or as a class when expanded; others skip it.

NA | TRBJ1-5 | TRBV18 | TRBD1 | CASSHGQGSNQPQHF | TGTGCCAGCTCGCATGGACAGGGGAGCAATCAGCCCCAGCATTTT
NA | TRBJ2-7 | TRBV4-2 | NA | CASSQDGSFRAYEQYF | TGTGCCAGCAGCCAAGATGGCTCGTTCAGGGCCTACGAGCAGTACTTC
once | TRBJ2-7 | TRBV7-9 | NA | CASSSYYEQYF | TGTGCCAGCAGCTCTTACTACGAGCAGTACTTC
NA | TRBJ1-1 | TRBV5-4 | TRBD1 | CASSLESQGANTEAFF | TGTGCCAGCAGCTTGGAGTCTCAGGGGGCGAACACTGAAGCTTTCTTT
NA | TRBJ2-5 | TRBV7-8 | NA | CASSGSGVIETQYF | TGTGCCAGCAGCGGGTCGGGGGTTATAGAGACCCAGTACTTC
NA | TRBJ1-2 | TRBV21-1 | NA | CASSKQDRVYGYTF | TGTGCCAGCAGCAAACAGGACAGGGTTTATGGCTACACCTTC
NA | TRBJ2-1 | TRBV6-5 | TRBD2 | CASNLGRGGLNEQFF | TGTGCCAGCAACCTAGGGCGGGGGGGCTTAAATGAGCAGTTCTTC
NA | TRBJ2-1 | TRBV30 | TRBD1 | CAGDTGVLSHNEQFF | TGTGCCGGAGACACAGGGGTGTTATCCCACAATGAGCAGTTCTTC
NA | TRBJ1-4 | TRBV25-1 | NA | CASSELVTGSNEKLFF | TGTGCCAGCAGTGAATTGGTCACGGGGTCTAATGAAAAACTGTTTTTT
few | TRBJ1-6 | TRBV15 | TRBD1 | CATSRDRGVGSPLHF | TGTGCCACCAGCAGAGACAGGGGGGTCGGTTCACCCCTCCACTTT
few | TRBJ1-2 | TRBV9 | NA | CASSSSSPLYGYTF | TGTGCCAGCAGCTCTAGTAGCCCCCTCTATGGCTACACCTTC
NA | TRBJ2-5 | TRBV10-3 | NA | CAISRRGQETQYF | TGTGCCATCAGTCGCAGGGGCCAAGAGACCCAGTACTTC
NA | TRBJ1-1 | TRBV7-9 | TRBD1 | CASSLGQGDAEAFF | TGTGCCAGCAGCTTAGGTCAGGGGGACGCTGAAGCTTTCTTT
NA | TRBJ2-1 | TRBV18 | NA | CASSRGGFYNEQFF | TGTGCCAGCTCAAGGGGGGGATTCTACAATGAGCAGTTCTTC
NA | TRBJ1-4 | TRBV5-1 | NA | CASSGGGTNEKLFF | TGCGCCAGCAGTGGCGGGGGGACTAATGAAAAACTGTTTTTT